In its sample, the clone carrying this T cell receptor beta chain was seen a few times. What it binds is unknown. This sample was taken from a study of T cells after yellow fever vaccination. General study findings and limits: The CD4 and CD8 compartments had a small share of their clonotypes in common. Primary-vaccination clones mostly resurfaced post-booster (less than 98% CD4, 85% to 90% CD8).

The CDR3 is 16 residues long. The V and J ends lost 4 bases and 4 bases, in that order; junction bases with no gene match: 5. Germline CDR1 is SGHRS and CDR2 is YFSETQ. 5'RACE template switching generated TCR cDNA, adding a universal primer site and UMIs. From the 5' RACE reads, TCRdb called clonotypes with MiXCR, one entry per CDR3 protein. The sample has roughly 340,000 distinct CDR3 sequences, approximately 3.9% seen once; the top ten hold roughly a quarter. Specimen: PBMCs, collected 5 days after the yellow fever booster vaccination. This chain uses TRBV5-1 with TRBJ2-3, with 14 bases aligning to TRBD2. This receptor was obtained from a man aged 18 to 30 who received the YFV17D yellow fever vaccine. CDR3 region: CASSLWTSGGSDTQYF. CDR3 in DNA: TGCGCCAGCAGCCTATGGACTAGCGGGGGGTCAGATACGCAGTATTTT.